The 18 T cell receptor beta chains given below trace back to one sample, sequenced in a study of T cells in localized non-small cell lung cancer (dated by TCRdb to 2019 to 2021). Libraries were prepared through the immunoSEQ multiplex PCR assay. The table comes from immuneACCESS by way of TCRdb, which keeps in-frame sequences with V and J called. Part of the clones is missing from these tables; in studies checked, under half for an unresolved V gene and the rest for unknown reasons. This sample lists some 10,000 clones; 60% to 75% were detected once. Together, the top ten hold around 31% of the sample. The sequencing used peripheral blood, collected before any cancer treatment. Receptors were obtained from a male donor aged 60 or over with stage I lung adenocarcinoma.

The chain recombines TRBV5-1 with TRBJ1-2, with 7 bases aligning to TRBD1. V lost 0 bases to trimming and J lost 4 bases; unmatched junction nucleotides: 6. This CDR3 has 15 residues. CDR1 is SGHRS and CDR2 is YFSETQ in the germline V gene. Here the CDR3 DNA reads TGCGCCAGCAGCTTGGAGGGGGCCCCTGGCTATGGCTACACCTTC. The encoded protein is CASSLEGAPGYGYTF. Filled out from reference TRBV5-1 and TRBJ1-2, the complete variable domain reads KAGVTQTPRYLIKTRGQQVTLSCSPISGHRSVSWYQQTPGQGLQFLFEYFSETQRNKGNFPGRFSGRQFSNSRSEMNVSTLELGDSALYLCASSLEGAPGYGYTFGSGTRLTVV.

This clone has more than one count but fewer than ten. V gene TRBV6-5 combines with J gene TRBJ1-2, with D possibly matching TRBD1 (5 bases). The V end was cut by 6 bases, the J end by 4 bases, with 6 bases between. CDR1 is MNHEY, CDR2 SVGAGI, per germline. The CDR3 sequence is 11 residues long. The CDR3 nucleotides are TGTGCCAGCAGCCAGGGCTATGGCTACACCTTC. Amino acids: CASSQGYGYTF.

CDR3 bases: TGTGCCAGCAGCAGAAGGCCCGGGCCGAACACTGAAGCTTTCTTT. Translated: CASSRRPGPNTEAFF. V and J are TRBV9 and TRBJ1-1; D gene unclear. The CDR3 is 15 amino acids. CDR1 SGDLS and CDR2 YYNGEE come from the germline V gene. Trimming cost V 4 bases and J 1 base, with 14 bases left between them.

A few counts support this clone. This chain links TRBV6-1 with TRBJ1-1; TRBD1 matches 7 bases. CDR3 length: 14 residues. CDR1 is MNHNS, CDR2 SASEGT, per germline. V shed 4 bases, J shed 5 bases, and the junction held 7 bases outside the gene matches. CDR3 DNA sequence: TGTGCCAGCAGTGCTAGACAGGGTCGTACTGAAGCTTTCTTT. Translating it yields CASSARQGRTEAFF.

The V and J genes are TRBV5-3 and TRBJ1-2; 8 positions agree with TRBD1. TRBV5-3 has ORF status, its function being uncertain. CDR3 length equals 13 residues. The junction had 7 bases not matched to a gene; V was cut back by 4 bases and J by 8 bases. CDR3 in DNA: TGTGCCAGAAGCCCCGGACAGGGTCGCGGCTACACCTTC. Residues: CARSPGQGRGYTF.

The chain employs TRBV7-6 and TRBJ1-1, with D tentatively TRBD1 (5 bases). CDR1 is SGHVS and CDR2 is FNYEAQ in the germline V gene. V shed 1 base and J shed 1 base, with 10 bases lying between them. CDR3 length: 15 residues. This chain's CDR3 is CASSLGGASNTEAFF. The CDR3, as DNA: TGTGCCAGCAGCTTAGGAGGGGCTTCGAACACTGAAGCTTTCTTT.

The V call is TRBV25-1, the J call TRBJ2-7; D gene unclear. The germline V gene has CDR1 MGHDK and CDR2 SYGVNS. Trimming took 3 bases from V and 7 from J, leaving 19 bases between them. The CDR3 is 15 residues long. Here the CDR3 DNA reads TGTGCCAGCAGTGACGCCCGACGGACCAAAAGGGAGCAGTACTTC. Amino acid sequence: CASSDARRTKREQYF.

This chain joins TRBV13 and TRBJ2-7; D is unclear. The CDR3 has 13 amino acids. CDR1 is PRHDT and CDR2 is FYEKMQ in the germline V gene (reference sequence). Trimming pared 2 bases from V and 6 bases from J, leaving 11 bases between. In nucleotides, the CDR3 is TGTGCCAGCAGCTTACGGGTCTCGGGCGAGCAGTACTTC. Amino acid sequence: CASSLRVSGEQYF.

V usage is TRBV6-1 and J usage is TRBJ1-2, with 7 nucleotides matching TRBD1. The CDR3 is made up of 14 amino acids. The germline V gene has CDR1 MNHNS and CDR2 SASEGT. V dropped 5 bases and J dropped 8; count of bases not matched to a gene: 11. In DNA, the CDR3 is TGTGCCAGCAGTCGACAGGGAGGGTCGAAGGGCTACACCTTC. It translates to CASSRQGGSKGYTF.

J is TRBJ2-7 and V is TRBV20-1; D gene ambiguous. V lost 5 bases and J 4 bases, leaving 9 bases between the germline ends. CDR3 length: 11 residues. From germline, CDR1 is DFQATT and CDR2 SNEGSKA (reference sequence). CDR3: CSALDSYEQYF. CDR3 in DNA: TGCAGTGCTCTCGACTCGTACGAGCAGTACTTC.

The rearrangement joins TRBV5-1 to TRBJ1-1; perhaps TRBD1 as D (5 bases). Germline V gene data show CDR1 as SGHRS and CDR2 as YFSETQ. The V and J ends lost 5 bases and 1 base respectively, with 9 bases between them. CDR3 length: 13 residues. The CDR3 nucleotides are TGCGCCAGCAGACAGGATAGGAACACTGAAGCTTTCTTT. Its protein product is CASRQDRNTEAFF.

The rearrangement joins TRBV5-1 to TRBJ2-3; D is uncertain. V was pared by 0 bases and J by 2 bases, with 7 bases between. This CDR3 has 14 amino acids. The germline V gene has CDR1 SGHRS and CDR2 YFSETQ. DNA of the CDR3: TGCGCCAGCAGCTTGGCTGGCTCCACAGATACGCAGTATTTT. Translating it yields CASSLAGSTDTQYF.

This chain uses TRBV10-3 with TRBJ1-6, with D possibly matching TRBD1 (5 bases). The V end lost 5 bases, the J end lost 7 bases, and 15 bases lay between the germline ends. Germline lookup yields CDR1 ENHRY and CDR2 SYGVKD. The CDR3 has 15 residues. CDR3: CAISKRDGPNSPLHF. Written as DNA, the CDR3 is TGTGCCATCAGTAAGAGGGACGGCCCGAATTCACCCCTCCACTTT.

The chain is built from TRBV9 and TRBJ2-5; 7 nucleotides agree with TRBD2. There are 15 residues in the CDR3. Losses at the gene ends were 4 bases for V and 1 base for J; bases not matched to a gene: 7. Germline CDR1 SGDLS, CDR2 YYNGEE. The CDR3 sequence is CASSPQAGSQETQYF. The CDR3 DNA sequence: TGTGCCAGCAGCCCCCAAGCGGGGTCCCAAGAGACCCAGTACTTC.

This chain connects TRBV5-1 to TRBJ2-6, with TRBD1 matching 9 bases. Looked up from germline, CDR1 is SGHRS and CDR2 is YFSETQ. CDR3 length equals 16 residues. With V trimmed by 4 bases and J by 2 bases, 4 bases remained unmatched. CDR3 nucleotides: TGCGCCAGCAGCCGGACAGGGGAAGCTGGGGCCAACGTCCTGACTTTC. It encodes CASSRTGEAGANVLTF.

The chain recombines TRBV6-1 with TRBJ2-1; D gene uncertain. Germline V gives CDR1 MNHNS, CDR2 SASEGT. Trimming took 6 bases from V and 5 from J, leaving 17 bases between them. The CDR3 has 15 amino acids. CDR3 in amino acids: CASRGSGVTNNEQFF. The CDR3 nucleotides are TGTGCCAGCAGGGGGTCTGGGGTGACGAACAATGAGCAGTTCTTC.

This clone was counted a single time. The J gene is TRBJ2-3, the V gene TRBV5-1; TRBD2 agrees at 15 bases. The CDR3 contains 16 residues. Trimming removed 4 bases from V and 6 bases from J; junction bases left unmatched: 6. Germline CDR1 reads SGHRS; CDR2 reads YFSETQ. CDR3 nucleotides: TGCGCCAGCAGCGGCGGACTAGCGGGGGGGCGTGATACGCAGTATTTT. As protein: CASSGGLAGGRDTQYF.

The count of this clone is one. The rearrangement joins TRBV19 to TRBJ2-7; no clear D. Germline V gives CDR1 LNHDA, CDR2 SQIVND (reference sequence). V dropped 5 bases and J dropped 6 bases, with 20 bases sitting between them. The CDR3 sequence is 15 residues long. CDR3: CASSEHGMKKGEQYF. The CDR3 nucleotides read TGTGCCAGTAGTGAACATGGGATGAAGAAGGGCGAGCAGTACTTC.